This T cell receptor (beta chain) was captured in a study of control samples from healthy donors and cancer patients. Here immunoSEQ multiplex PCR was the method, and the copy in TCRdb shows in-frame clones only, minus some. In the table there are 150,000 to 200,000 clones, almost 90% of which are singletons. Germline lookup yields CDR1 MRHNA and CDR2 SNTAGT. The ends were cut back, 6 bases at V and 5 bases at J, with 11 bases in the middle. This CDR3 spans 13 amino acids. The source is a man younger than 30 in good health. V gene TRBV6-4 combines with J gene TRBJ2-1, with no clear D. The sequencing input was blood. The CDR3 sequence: CASSLGVNNEQFF. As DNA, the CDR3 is TGTGCCAGCAGCCTTGGGGTAAACAATGAGCAGTTCTTC.